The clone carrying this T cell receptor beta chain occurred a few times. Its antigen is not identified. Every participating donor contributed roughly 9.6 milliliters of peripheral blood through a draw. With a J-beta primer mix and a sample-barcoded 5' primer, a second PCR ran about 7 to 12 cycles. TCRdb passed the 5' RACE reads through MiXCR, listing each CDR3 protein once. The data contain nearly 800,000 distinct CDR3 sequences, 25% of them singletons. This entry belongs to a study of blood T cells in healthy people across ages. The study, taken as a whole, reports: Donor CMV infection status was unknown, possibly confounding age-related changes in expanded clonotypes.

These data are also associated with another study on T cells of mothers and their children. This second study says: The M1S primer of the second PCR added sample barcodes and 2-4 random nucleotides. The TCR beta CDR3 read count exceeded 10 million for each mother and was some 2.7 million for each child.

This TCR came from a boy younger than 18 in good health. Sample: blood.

In DNA, the CDR3 is TGTGCCAGCAGCGCCCGGACTAGCGGTACCGGGGAGCTGTTTTTT. Translation gives CASSARTSGTGELFF. V and J are TRBV7-6 and TRBJ2-2, with 10 bases identical to TRBD2. V lost 5 bases to trimming and J lost 5 bases; unmatched junction nucleotides: 5. From germline, CDR1 is SGHVS and CDR2 FNYEAQ. The CDR3 spans 15 residues. Full variable domain (rest looked up from reference TRBV7-6 and TRBJ2-2): GAGVSQSPRYKVTKRGQDVALRCDPISGHVSLYWYRQALGQGPEFLTYFNYEAQQDKSGLPNDRFSAERPEGSISTLTIQRTEQRDSAMYRCASSARTSGTGELFFGEGSRLTVL.